This T cell receptor (beta chain) was recorded in a study of blood T cell repertoires in COVID-19. Study-level background: The United States, Italy and Spain provided the acute and convalescent COVID-19 samples. T cells, B-cell-depleted T cells, or PBMCs provided the cDNA or gDNA that served as material.

CDR3 size: 15 residues. Per the germline V gene, CDR1 is SGHVS and CDR2 is FNYEAQ. V dropped 1 base and J dropped 0 bases, with 6 bases sitting between them. Original data processing: From reference gene primer amplification, estimates of nucleated cell counts were derived. Using immunoSEQ multiplex PCR, the repertoire was profiled, and TCRdb retains in-frame clones only, with some absent. V and J calls plus clone size are reproduced from that table; the DNA served to infer D and trimming. The table lists nearly 95,000 clones, almost 90% of them singletons. The sample taken for sequencing was peripheral blood. The gene calls are TRBV7-6 and TRBJ2-2; D call uncertain. This clonotype was sampled from a human donor with active COVID-19. The donor label of this sample is uncertain. The CDR3: CASSLVSSNTGELFF. The CDR3 DNA reads TGTGCCAGCAGCTTAGTGTCCTCGAACACCGGGGAGCTGTTTTTT.